This record covers a single T cell receptor beta chain. Its antigen is not known. The CDR3 consists of 18 residues. The V end lost 7 bases, the J end lost 0 bases, and 19 bases lay between the germline ends. Germline CDR1 and CDR2: LNHDA and SQIVND (reference sequence). TCRdb keeps only in-frame clones here, not all; method: immunoSEQ multiplex PCR. This sample yields 9,000 to 13,000 clones, of which more than 75% are seen a single time; approximately 2.1% belongs to the top ten. Cryopreserved PBMCs were CD4-enriched, then split into naive and memory cells. These data come from a study of CD4 T cells in relation to SARS-CoV-2 and coronaviruses. Background on the study: The HLA restriction of the shared crossreactive spike epitopes was mapped.

Findings and limits, study-wide: About 65% of donors had memory CD4+ clonotypes crossrecognizing SARS-CoV-2 and common cold coronavirus spike. Monoreactive clones expanded significantly more to SARS-CoV-2 than crossreactive clones did.

V gene TRBV19 combines with J gene TRBJ2-6; D gene ambiguous. This clonotype originated in an adult with COVID-19. The sequenced sample was naive CD4+ T cells from PBMCs. Subset in this sample: naive CD4+ T cells isolated by negative enrichment. The CDR3 DNA sequence: TGTGCCAGTACCCGAATTGCGAGTTGGGGCTCTGGGGCCAACGTCCTGACTTTC. Its protein product is CASTRIASWGSGANVLTF.